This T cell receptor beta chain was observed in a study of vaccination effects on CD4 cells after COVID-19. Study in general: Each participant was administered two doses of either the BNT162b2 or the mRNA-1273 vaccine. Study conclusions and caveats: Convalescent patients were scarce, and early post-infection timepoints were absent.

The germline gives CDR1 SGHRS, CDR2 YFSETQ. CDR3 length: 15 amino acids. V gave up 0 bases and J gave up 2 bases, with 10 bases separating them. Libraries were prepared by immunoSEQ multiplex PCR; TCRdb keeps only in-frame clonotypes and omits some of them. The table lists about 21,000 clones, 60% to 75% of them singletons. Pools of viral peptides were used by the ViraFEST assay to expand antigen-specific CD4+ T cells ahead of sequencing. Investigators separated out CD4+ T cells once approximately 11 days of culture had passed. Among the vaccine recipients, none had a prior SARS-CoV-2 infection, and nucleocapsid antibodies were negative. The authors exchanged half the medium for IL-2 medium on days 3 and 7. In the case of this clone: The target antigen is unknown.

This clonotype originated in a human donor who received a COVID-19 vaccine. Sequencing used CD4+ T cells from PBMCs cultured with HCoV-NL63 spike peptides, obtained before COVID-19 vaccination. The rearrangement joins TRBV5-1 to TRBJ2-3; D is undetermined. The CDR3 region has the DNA TGCGCCAGCAGCTTGGGCGGAGACTTCACAGATACGCAGTATTTT. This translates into CASSLGGDFTDTQYF.